This is a list of T cell receptor beta chains from one sample in a study of blood T cell repertoires in COVID-19. The method was immunoSEQ multiplex PCR; TCRdb's version includes in-frame clones alone and lacks a portion of them. The data hold around 260,000 clones, with about 89% observed a single time. Sequenced: peripheral blood. These receptors originate from a man aged 25 to 40 with acute or convalescent COVID-19. Both conserved end residues are part of each CDR3. A D gene is named only where the DNA matches it firmly. Clone size is given for some rows only: seen once, a few or many times, or a class if the clone is expanded.

.	15	TRBV21-1	.	TRBJ2-1	CASNYRDRERNEQFF	TGTGCCAGCAACTACCGGGACAGGGAAAGAAATGAGCAGTTCTTC
TRBD1	14	TRBV27	.	TRBJ2-7	CASSWTGGTYEQYF	TGTGCCAGCAGTTGGACAGGGGGAACCTACGAGCAGTACTTC
TRBD1	13	TRBV27	.	TRBJ1-2	CASSGQGADGYTF	TGTGCCAGCAGTGGACAGGGGGCAGATGGCTACACCTTC
TRBD1	15	TRBV10-3	.	TRBJ1-1	CAISERERTGDEAFF	TGTGCCATCAGTGAGAGAGAGAGAACAGGGGATGAAGCTTTCTTT
TRBD1	16	TRBV28	once	TRBJ1-3	CASSPPDRGYGNTIYF	TGTGCCAGCAGTCCCCCTGACAGGGGTTACGGAAACACCATATATTTT
.	15	TRBV19	.	TRBJ1-2	CASSIDGRQNYGYTF	TGTGCCAGTAGTATAGATGGGAGGCAGAACTATGGCTACACCTTC
.	13	TRBV7-3	.	TRBJ2-1	CASSLSSYNEQFF	TGTGCCAGCAGTCTGAGCTCCTACAATGAGCAGTTCTTC
TRBD1	13	TRBV2	.	TRBJ1-1	CASRGQLNTEAFF	TGTGCCAGCAGGGGACAGTTGAACACTGAAGCTTTCTTT
TRBD1	19	TRBV7-3	.	TRBJ2-6	CASSSQGANPRSGANVLTF	TGTGCCAGCAGCTCACAGGGGGCGAACCCTCGCTCTGGGGCCAACGTCCTGACTTTC
TRBD1	13	TRBV29-1	.	TRBJ1-5	CSVRQGANQPQHF	TGCAGCGTGCGACAGGGGGCTAATCAGCCCCAGCATTTT
TRBD1	14	TRBV27	.	TRBJ1-5	CASSLDRGNQPQHF	TGTGCCAGCAGCCTAGACAGGGGTAATCAGCCCCAGCATTTT
TRBD2	17	TRBV5-6	.	TRBJ2-5	CASSPGLAGSWEETQYF	TGTGCCAGCAGCCCAGGACTAGCGGGGAGTTGGGAAGAGACCCAGTACTTC
.	11	TRBV3-1/TRBV3-2	.	TRBJ2-7	CASSRQREQYF	TGTGCCAGCAGCCGGCAGAGGGAGCAGTACTTC
TRBD1	15	TRBV13	.	TRBJ1-1	CASSLRGISNTEAFF	TGTGCCAGCAGCCTCAGGGGGATTTCAAACACTGAAGCTTTCTTT
.	18	TRBV3-1/TRBV3-2	.	TRBJ1-2	CASSQVRPSKTVHYGYTF	TGTGCCAGCAGCCAAGTCCGGCCATCGAAGACAGTTCACTATGGCTACACCTTC
.	14	TRBV12-5	.	TRBJ2-1	CASASQTGDNEQFF	TGTGCTAGTGCCTCTCAGACAGGAGACAATGAGCAGTTCTTC
TRBD1	17	TRBV9	.	TRBJ2-3	CASSVALGQGILDTQYF	TGTGCCAGCAGCGTAGCATTGGGACAGGGAATATTAGATACGCAGTATTTT
.	13	TRBV29-1	.	TRBJ1-2	CSVFGGANYGYTF	TGCAGCGTATTCGGGGGGGCTAACTATGGCTACACCTTC
TRBD1	15	TRBV9	.	TRBJ1-2	CASSEQGALGYGYTF	TGTGCCAGCAGCGAACAGGGGGCCCTAGGCTATGGCTACACCTTC
TRBD1	15	TRBV3-1/TRBV3-2	once	TRBJ1-6	CASSNTDRGNSPLHF	TGTGCCAGCAGCAATACGGACAGGGGCAATTCACCCCTCCACTTT
TRBD1	17	TRBV6-7	.	TRBJ1-4	CASSKQMTGDPSEKLFF	TGTGCCAGCAGTAAACAAATGACAGGGGACCCTAGTGAAAAACTGTTTTTT
TRBD1	14	TRBV6-5	.	TRBJ1-4	CASSYRGTNEKLFF	TGTGCCAGCAGCTACAGGGGGACGAATGAAAAACTGTTTTTT